One and the same sample provided the 26 T cell receptor beta chains below, sequenced in a study of blood T cell repertoires in COVID-19. TCRdb's copy holds only in-frame clones and misses some; the assay was immunoSEQ multiplex PCR. The sample holds 170,000 or so clones; roughly four fifths are singletons and the top ten take 6% to 8.5%. Sequenced: peripheral blood. The receptors derive from a woman in her sixties or seventies with COVID-19, enrolled during active disease.

CDR3 in DNA: TGTGCCAGTAGTATAGGGGGCTATGAGCAGTTCTTC. This encodes CASSIGGYEQFF. The chain links TRBV19 to TRBJ2-1, with a possible D match to TRBD1 (5 bases). CDR1 is LNHDA, CDR2 SQIVND, per germline (reference sequence). The CDR3 consists of 12 residues. Trimming shortened V by 1 base and J by 8 bases, and 6 bases separated the two germline ends.

The chain employs TRBV10-1 and TRBJ1-1; D not certain. Germline loops: CDR1 WNHNN, CDR2 SYGVQD (reference sequence). This CDR3 is 15 amino acids long. The V end was cut by 3 bases, the J end by 3 bases, with 14 bases between. The CDR3: CASSDPTEPYTEAFF. The CDR3 region has the DNA TGCGCCAGCAGTGACCCAACCGAGCCATACACTGAAGCTTTCTTT.

The gene calls are TRBV18 and TRBJ2-3; D gene ambiguous. Germline V gene lookup returns CDR1 KGHSH and CDR2 LQKENI. Between the trimmed V and J ends, which lost 0 bases and 4 bases, there was a span of 5 bases. CDR3 size: 13 residues. This CDR3 reads CASSPPTADTQYF. The CDR3 nucleotides read TGTGCCAGCTCACCACCAACAGCAGATACGCAGTATTTT. The entire variable domain, with the rest obtained from reference TRBV18 and TRBJ2-3, is as follows: NAGVMQNPRHLVRRRGQEARLRCSPMKGHSHVYWYRQLPEEGLKFMVYLQKENIIDESGMPKERFSAEFPKEGPSILRIQQVVRGDSAAYFCASSPPTADTQYFGPGTRLTVL.

The CDR3 nucleotides read TGTGCCATCAGTGATACAGGGACAGATACGCAGTATTTT. It yields the protein CAISDTGTDTQYF. This chain joins TRBV10-3 and TRBJ2-3; a weak D match, TRBD1 (6 bases). V gave up 3 bases and J gave up 3 bases, with 7 bases separating them. Germline loops: CDR1 ENHRY, CDR2 SYGVKD. CDR3 size: 13 residues.

The chain couples TRBV5-1 to TRBJ1-1; D remains ambiguous. Trimming pared 4 bases from V and 1 base from J, leaving 14 bases between. Germline V CDR1 and CDR2: SGHRS, YFSETQ. The CDR3 is made up of 15 amino acids. CDR3 DNA sequence: TGCGCCAGCAGCCCGGGCGGCGGGTCGAACACTGAAGCTTTCTTT. Amino acids: CASSPGGGSNTEAFF.

The V gene is TRBV11-2, the J gene TRBJ2-7; the match to TRBD2 covers 10 bases. The CDR3 has 14 residues. With 5 bases clipped from V and 6 bases from J, the junction kept 7 bases outside the gene matches. CDR1 SGHAT and CDR2 FQNNGV come from the germline V gene. The CDR3 reads CASSPRTSGLEQYF. In nucleotides, the CDR3 is TGTGCCAGCAGCCCCCGGACTAGCGGTCTCGAGCAGTACTTC.

This clone occurred a few times. The chain has TRBV18 and TRBJ2-7, with a possible D match to TRBD2 (5 bases). The CDR3 is 13 amino acids. Trimming shortened V by 4 bases and J by 1 base, and 8 bases separated the two germline ends. CDR1 KGHSH and CDR2 LQKENI come from the germline V gene. The DNA of the CDR3 is TGTGCCAGCTCACAAGCGGTGTCCTACGAGCAGTACTTC. Translation gives CASSQAVSYEQYF.

The rearrangement uses TRBV5-5 and TRBJ1-5; D unclear. The V end lost 0 bases, the J end lost 0 bases, and 7 bases lay between the germline ends. This CDR3 contains 15 residues. Germline V gene lookup returns CDR1 SGHKS and CDR2 YYEKEE (reference sequence). The CDR3 DNA is TGTGCCAGCAGCTTGGAAACAGCTAGCAATCAGCCCCAGCATTTT. Protein: CASSLETASNQPQHF. Filled out from reference TRBV5-5 and TRBJ1-5, the complete variable domain reads DAGVTQSPTHLIKTRGQQVTLRCSPISGHKSVSWYQQVLGQGPQFIFQYYEKEERGRGNFPDRFSARQFPNYSSELNVNALLLGDSALYLCASSLETASNQPQHFGDGTRLSIL.

This chain uses TRBV4-2 with TRBJ1-3; the D gene is possibly TRBD1 (5 bases). Germline-derived CDR1 and CDR2 are LGHNA and YNFKEQ. V lost 0 bases and J lost 5, with 14 bases in between. CDR3 length: 16 amino acids. The CDR3, as DNA: TGTGCCAGCAGCCAAGAGATAAGGGGCGGACGAAACACCATATATTTT. This codes for CASSQEIRGGRNTIYF.

V gene TRBV6-2 or TRBV6-3 combines with J gene TRBJ2-1, with 8 bases aligning to TRBD1. V lost 2 bases and J lost 6; bases outside the gene matches: 6. CDR1 is MNHEY, CDR2 SVGEGT, per germline. CDR3 length: 15 residues. The CDR3 DNA sequence: TGTGCCAGCAGTTACGGGCAGGGGGCCGTCAATGAGCAGTTCTTC. This gives the protein CASSYGQGAVNEQFF.

This chain uses TRBV5-4 with TRBJ1-6; weak D call: TRBD1 (6 bases). Trimming removed 2 bases from V and 6 bases from J, with 12 bases in between. This CDR3 contains 15 residues. Germline V CDR1 and CDR2: SGHNT, YYREEE (reference sequence). CDR3 sequence reads: CASSFGQPPNSPLHF. The CDR3 nucleotides are TGTGCCAGCAGCTTTGGACAGCCTCCTAATTCACCCCTCCACTTT.

V is TRBV5-1 and J is TRBJ2-3; tentatively, D is TRBD2 (5 bases). The CDR3 has 16 amino acids. V was trimmed by 0 bases and J by 0 bases, leaving 11 bases between them. The germline V gene has CDR1 SGHRS and CDR2 YFSETQ. The CDR3 DNA follows: TGCGCCAGCAGCTTGGGAGGACTGTCTAGCACAGATACGCAGTATTTT. It encodes CASSLGGLSSTDTQYF.

The rearrangement uses TRBV5-8 and TRBJ2-7; D gene ambiguous. V was cut by 5 bases and J by 9 bases, with 9 bases left in between. CDR1 SGHTS and CDR2 YDEGEE come from the germline V gene. The CDR3 covers 10 residues. The CDR3 bases are TGTGCCAGCAGTTATACATTGCAGTACTTC. Translating gives CASSYTLQYF.

V and J are TRBV7-2 and TRBJ2-1, with D unclear. Trimming shortened V by 8 bases and J by 0 bases, and 14 bases separated the two germline ends. The germline CDR1 and CDR2 sequences are SGHTA and FQGNSA. The CDR3 is 15 residues long. The CDR3 region is CASSTVRVSYNEQFF. The CDR3 region has the DNA TGTGCCAGCTCCACGGTACGTGTCTCCTACAATGAGCAGTTCTTC.

This clone was observed a few times. This chain connects TRBV2 to TRBJ1-1; TRBD1 aligns across 11 bases. V lost 4 bases to trimming and J lost 4 bases; unmatched junction nucleotides: 5. This CDR3 spans 15 amino acids. Germline V gene sequence: CDR1 SNHLY, CDR2 FYNNEI. In DNA, the CDR3 is TGTGCCAGCAGTGTAGGGACAGGGGGGATCACTGAAGCTTTCTTT. It translates to CASSVGTGGITEAFF.

The CDR3 protein is CASSNLQDTQYF. The CDR3 coding sequence is TGTGCCAGCAGCAACCTTCAGGATACGCAGTATTTT. The V and J genes are TRBV6-5 and TRBJ2-3; D is ambiguous. This CDR3 comprises 12 residues. Trimming stripped 6 bases from V and 6 bases from J, with 10 bases between. Per the germline V gene, CDR1 is MNHEY and CDR2 is SVGAGI.

This clone was picked up one time. The chain combines TRBV19 with TRBJ1-2; D gene unclear. Per germline, CDR1 LNHDA and CDR2 SQIVND (reference sequence). V was pared by 3 bases and J by 2 bases, with 16 bases between. This CDR3 contains 16 residues. The CDR3 region is CASSISRRASNYGYTF. CDR3 nucleotide sequence: TGTGCCAGTAGTATTTCAAGGCGGGCATCGAACTATGGCTACACCTTC.

The chain links TRBV11-3 to TRBJ2-1; 7 positions match TRBD2. The CDR3 loop spans 15 amino acids. Germline assignment: CDR1 SGHNT and CDR2 YENEEA. Trimming took 3 bases from V and 0 from J; bases not matched to a gene: 2. The CDR3 spells CASSFGGSSYNEQFF. The CDR3 DNA follows: TGTGCCAGCAGCTTCGGCGGGAGCTCCTACAATGAGCAGTTCTTC. The full variable domain, in which reference TRBV11-3 and TRBJ2-1 provide the parts outside the CDR3, is EAGVVQSPRYKIIEKKQPVAFWCNPISGHNTLYWYLQNLGQGPELLIRYENEEAVDDSQLPKDRFSAERLKGVDSTLKIQPAELGDSAVYLCASSFGGSSYNEQFFGPGTRLTVL.

This rearrangement joins TRBV9 to TRBJ2-5, with 8 positions matching TRBD1. CDR3 length: 16 amino acids. Trimming took 0 bases from V and 5 from J; bases not matched to a gene: 9. The germline gives CDR1 SGDLS, CDR2 YYNGEE. In DNA form, the CDR3 reads TGTGCCAGCAGCGTAGGCCCTGGACAGGGATGGGAGACCCAGTACTTC. It translates to CASSVGPGQGWETQYF. The variable domain in full, with the rest retrieved from reference TRBV9 and TRBJ2-5, is DSGVTQTPKHLITATGQRVTLRCSPRSGDLSVYWYQQSLDQGLQFLIQYYNGEERAKGNILERFSAQQFPDLHSELNLSSLELGDSALYFCASSVGPGQGWETQYFGPGTRLLVL.

There are a few counts of this clone. The rearrangement joins TRBV30 to TRBJ2-5; the match to TRBD2 covers 16 bases. This CDR3 comprises 17 residues. J lost 4 bases, V lost 3 bases, and 8 bases had no gene match. Germline CDR1 GTSNPN, CDR2 SVGIG (reference sequence). The CDR3, as DNA: TGTGCCTGGAGCCCGGGACTAGCGGGAGGGCCAGGAGAGACCCAGTACTTC. It encodes CAWSPGLAGGPGETQYF.

The chain links TRBV28 to TRBJ1-5; no firm D call. The germline V gene has CDR1 MDHEN and CDR2 SYDVKM. With 2 bases removed from V and 3 bases from J, the gap between germline ends came to 2 bases. The CDR3 is made up of 12 amino acids. As DNA, the CDR3 is TGTGCCAGCAGTTTACTCAATCAGCCCCAGCATTTT. It codes for CASSLLNQPQHF.

V and J are TRBV18 and TRBJ1-1; TRBD1 might be the D (5 bases). Germline CDR1 and CDR2: KGHSH and LQKENI. Trimming left V 4 bases short and J 8 bases short, with 11 bases between. The CDR3 totals 12 residues. Here the CDR3 reads CASSRDQGEAFF. CDR3 sequence (DNA): TGTGCCAGCTCACGTGACCAGGGAGAAGCTTTCTTT. Filled out from reference TRBV18 and TRBJ1-1, the complete variable domain reads NAGVMQNPRHLVRRRGQEARLRCSPMKGHSHVYWYRQLPEEGLKFMVYLQKENIIDESGMPKERFSAEFPKEGPSILRIQQVVRGDSAAYFCASSRDQGEAFFGQGTRLTVV.

J is TRBJ1-4 and V is TRBV5-5; TRBD1 is a possible D gene (5 bases). There are 16 residues in the CDR3. CDR1 is SGHKS, CDR2 YYEKEE, per germline (reference sequence). The V end lost 2 bases, the J end lost 8 bases, and 19 bases lay between the germline ends. CDR3 in amino acids: CASSFTGTSLGEKLFF. The CDR3 bases are TGTGCCAGCAGCTTCACCGGGACTTCCTTGGGGGAAAAACTGTTTTTT.

V usage is TRBV27 and J usage is TRBJ2-1, with 8 bases that match TRBD1. V lost 5 bases to trimming and J lost 8 bases; unmatched junction nucleotides: 11. The CDR3 runs 15 residues. Germline lookup yields CDR1 MNHEY and CDR2 SMNVEV (reference sequence). This CDR3 is CASSLGRTGYDEQFF. CDR3 nucleotides: TGTGCCAGCAGTCTAGGACGGACAGGGTACGATGAGCAGTTCTTC.

This clone appeared once. The chain recombines TRBV18 with TRBJ1-1; D is possibly TRBD1 (5 bases). The germline V and J ends were trimmed by 3 bases and 5 bases, with 16 bases remaining between them. Germline V gives CDR1 KGHSH, CDR2 LQKENI. This CDR3 contains 15 residues. CDR3 sequence: CASSPSLQGRTEAFF. CDR3 DNA sequence: TGTGCCAGCTCACCTTCTCTTCAGGGTCGTACTGAAGCTTTCTTT. Full variable domain (missing parts from reference TRBV18 and TRBJ1-1): NAGVMQNPRHLVRRRGQEARLRCSPMKGHSHVYWYRQLPEEGLKFMVYLQKENIIDESGMPKERFSAEFPKEGPSILRIQQVVRGDSAAYFCASSPSLQGRTEAFFGQGTRLTVV.

The chain's CDR3 is CASSPQLGSTGELFF. For the CDR3, the DNA is TGTGCCAGCTCACCGCAACTCGGGAGTACCGGGGAGCTGTTTTTT. V is TRBV18 and J is TRBJ2-2, with D perhaps TRBD2 (6 bases). V was cut by 3 bases and J by 5 bases, with 13 bases left in between. CDR3 length: 15 amino acids. CDR1 and CDR2 from the germline V gene are KGHSH and LQKENI.